The T cell receptor (beta chain) described here comes from a study of cytomegalovirus exposure and HLA in healthy donors. Study information: An earlier analysis found roughly 100 million unique TCR beta sequences from approximately 200 million T cells.

This PCR relied on a set of 60 Vbeta primers and 13 Jbeta primers. Sequencing used immunoSEQ multiplex PCR; TCRdb keeps in-frame clones, though not all of them. The sample holds about 130,000 clones; around 72% are singletons and the top ten take about 3%. On this clone itself: Sequence at one end of the junction differs from germline and may be a read error.

The CDR3 runs to 12 residues. Germline loops: CDR1 SGHTA, CDR2 FQGNSA. Specimen: PBMCs. This TCR was sampled from a human donor in good health. The J gene is TRBJ2-7, the V gene TRBV7-2; D possibly corresponds to TRBD2 (5 bases). The CDR3 here is CANSSDSHEQYF. In nucleotides, the CDR3 is TGTGCCAACAGCTCGGACTCCCACGAGCAGTACTTC. Full variable domain (outside the CDR3, taken from reference TRBV7-2 and TRBJ2-7): GAGVSQSPSNKVTEKGKDVELRCDPISGHTALYWYRQSLGQGLEFLIYFQGNSAPDKSGLPSDRFSAERTGGSVSTLTIQRTQQEDSAVYLCANSSDSHEQYFGPGTRLTVT.